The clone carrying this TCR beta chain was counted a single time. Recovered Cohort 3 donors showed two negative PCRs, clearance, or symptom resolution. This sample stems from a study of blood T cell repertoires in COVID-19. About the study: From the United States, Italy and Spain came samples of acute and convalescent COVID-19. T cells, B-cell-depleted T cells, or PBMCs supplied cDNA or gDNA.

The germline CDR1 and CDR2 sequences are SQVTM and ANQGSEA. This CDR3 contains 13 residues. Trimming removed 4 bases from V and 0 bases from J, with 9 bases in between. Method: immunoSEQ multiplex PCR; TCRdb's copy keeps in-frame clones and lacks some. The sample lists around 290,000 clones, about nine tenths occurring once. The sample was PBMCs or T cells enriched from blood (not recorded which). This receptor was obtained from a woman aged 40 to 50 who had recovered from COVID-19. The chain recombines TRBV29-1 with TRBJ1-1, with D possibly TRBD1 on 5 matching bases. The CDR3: CSVVGRMNTEAFF. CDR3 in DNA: TGCAGCGTTGTGGGGCGGATGAACACTGAAGCTTTCTTT.